The rows below give T cell receptor beta chains drawn from one sample of a study of blood T cell repertoires in COVID-19. Only in-frame clones appear in the TCRdb table, and some are missing; sequencing was by immunoSEQ multiplex PCR. In the table there are some 310,000 clones, 90% of which are singletons. Sequencing was done on a sample of peripheral blood. The receptors originated from a woman in her 40s with COVID-19, enrolled during active disease. CDR3s include the opening cysteine and the closing phenylalanine or tryptophan. A D gene is named only where the DNA matches it firmly. Some rows mark clone size as missing; the rest say once, few, many or name a class of expanded clone.

TRBJ2-5	-	TRBV11-2	once	CASSFANAGYQETQYF	TGTGCCAGCAGCTTTGCTAATGCGGGATACCAGGAGACCCAGTACTTC
TRBJ2-7	TRBD1	TRBV27	-	CASSLRRTGVKSPYEQYF	TGTGCCAGCAGTTTACGGCGGACAGGGGTAAAGTCCCCCTACGAGCAGTACTTC
TRBJ2-1	-	TRBV2	-	CASTDNEQFF	TGTGCCAGCACTGACAATGAGCAGTTCTTC
TRBJ2-5	TRBD2	TRBV30	once	CAWSVKRLGLASGETQYF	TGTGCCTGGAGTGTAAAGAGGTTGGGACTAGCTTCCGGAGAGACCCAGTACTTC
TRBJ2-7	-	TRBV5-4	-	CASSLALTYEQYF	TGTGCCAGCAGCTTAGCCCTTACCTACGAGCAGTACTTC
TRBJ2-1	-	TRBV7-9	-	CASSFGDFLREQFF	TGTGCCAGCAGCTTTGGGGACTTCCTCCGGGAGCAGTTCTTC
TRBJ2-5	TRBD1	TRBV5-6	once	CASSLAGTGGETQYF	TGTGCCAGCAGCTTGGCCGGGACAGGGGGCGAGACCCAGTACTTC
TRBJ1-2	-	TRBV7-3	-	CASSLRVEGRHGYTF	TGTGCCAGCAGCTTAAGGGTGGAGGGGCGCCATGGCTACACCTTC
TRBJ2-1	TRBD2	TRBV6-2/TRBV6-3	-	CASSYGPGLAREQFF	TGTGCCAGCAGTTACGGACCGGGACTAGCACGTGAGCAGTTCTTC
TRBJ1-4	-	TRBV9	-	CASSPFPDNEKLFF	TGTGCCAGCAGCCCCTTTCCAGATAATGAAAAACTGTTTTTT
TRBJ2-5	-	TRBV7-2	-	CASSYQGMETQYF	TGTGCCAGCAGCTATCAGGGAATGGAGACCCAGTACTTC
TRBJ1-1	-	TRBV28	-	CASSPFLDTEAFF	TGTGCCAGCAGTCCCTTTTTAGACACTGAAGCTTTCTTT
TRBJ2-1	-	TRBV14	-	CASSQVPTSQFF	TGTGCCAGCAGCCAAGTCCCAACTAGCCAGTTCTTC
TRBJ1-5	-	TRBV28	-	CASTPGVNLGQPQHF	TGTGCCAGCACCCCAGGGGTTAATTTAGGACAGCCCCAGCATTTT
TRBJ1-2	-	TRBV19	-	CASSPRTEYSNYGYTF	TGTGCCAGTAGTCCCCGGACAGAGTATTCCAACTATGGCTACACCTTC
TRBJ2-5	TRBD1	TRBV19	-	CASSIGDSQETQYF	TGTGCCAGTAGTATCGGGGACAGCCAAGAGACCCAGTACTTC
TRBJ2-1	-	TRBV7-3	-	CASSLVGLSKNEQFF	TGTGCCAGCAGCTTAGTCGGACTTTCGAAGAATGAGCAGTTCTTC
TRBJ2-5	-	TRBV4-2	-	CASSQREGETQYF	TGTGCCAGCAGCCAAAGAGAGGGAGAGACCCAGTACTTC
TRBJ1-1	-	TRBV30	-	CAWTHGGTEAFF	TGTGCCTGGACGCACGGGGGAACTGAAGCTTTCTTT
TRBJ1-5	-	TRBV19	-	CASSRADSHQPQHF	TGTGCCAGTAGTAGGGCAGACAGCCATCAGCCCCAGCATTTT
TRBJ2-3	TRBD2	TRBV29-1	-	CSLRTSGRADTQYF	TGCAGCCTCAGGACTAGCGGGAGGGCAGATACGCAGTATTTT
TRBJ2-2	TRBD1	TRBV7-2	-	CASSQNRGDTGELFF	TGTGCCAGCAGCCAGAACAGGGGAGACACCGGGGAGCTGTTTTTT
TRBJ1-3	TRBD1	TRBV10-3	-	CAITDREAGNTIYF	TGTGCCATCACAGACAGGGAAGCTGGAAACACCATATATTTT
TRBJ1-2	TRBD1	TRBV7-9	-	CASSPRQGASGYTF	TGTGCCAGCAGCCCGCGACAGGGGGCTTCTGGCTACACCTTC
TRBJ1-2	-	TRBV19	-	CASSIVWGDFSNYGYTF	TGTGCCAGTAGTATAGTGTGGGGGGACTTCTCGAACTATGGCTACACCTTC
TRBJ2-2	-	TRBV5-6	-	CASRAAVGGNTGELFF	TGTGCCAGCAGGGCCGCGGTCGGGGGTAACACCGGGGAGCTGTTTTTT
TRBJ1-1	TRBD1	TRBV6-2/TRBV6-3	-	CASSSSGQGVTEAFF	TGTGCCAGCAGTTCCAGCGGACAGGGGGTCACTGAAGCTTTCTTT
TRBJ2-7	-	TRBV23-1	-	CASSHRGLAGEQYF	TGCGCCAGCAGTCACCGCGGATTGGCGGGCGAGCAGTACTTC
TRBJ2-7	TRBD1	TRBV5-5	few	CASSGETGPYEQYF	TGTGCCAGCAGCGGAGAGACAGGGCCCTACGAGCAGTACTTC
TRBJ1-2	TRBD1	TRBV12-5	once	CASGAGTGYGYTF	TGTGCTAGTGGGGCCGGGACAGGGTATGGCTACACCTTC
TRBJ2-1	TRBD2	TRBV18	-	CASSPTSGLYNEQFF	TGTGCCAGCTCCCCGACTAGCGGGCTTTACAATGAGCAGTTCTTC
TRBJ2-7	-	TRBV4-3	-	CASSQENSRSYEQYF	TGCGCCAGCAGCCAAGAAAACAGCCGCTCCTACGAGCAGTACTTC
TRBJ1-2	TRBD1	TRBV6-5	-	CASSRDRGLDGYTF	TGTGCCAGCAGTCGGGACAGGGGGCTAGATGGCTACACCTTC
TRBJ2-7	TRBD1	TRBV11-1	-	CASSRDSSSSYEQYF	TGTGCCAGCAGCCGGGACAGTTCTAGCTCCTACGAGCAGTACTTC
TRBJ2-7	TRBD1	TRBV5-1	-	CASSRGQGSYEQYF	TGCGCCAGCAGCAGGGGACAGGGCTCCTACGAGCAGTACTTC
TRBJ2-7	TRBD1	TRBV3-1/TRBV3-2	once	CASSQMRTGSHEQYF	TGTGCCAGCAGCCAGATGCGGACAGGGTCCCACGAGCAGTACTTC
TRBJ2-3	-	TRBV24-1	-	CATSDGGLTDTQYF	TGTGCCACCAGTGACGGCGGGTTGACAGATACGCAGTATTTT
TRBJ1-1	-	TRBV6-2/TRBV6-3	-	CASSLDRNTEAFF	TGTGCCAGCAGTCTAGACAGGAACACTGAAGCTTTCTTT
TRBJ1-5	TRBD1	TRBV24-1	-	CATSDRVDRGNQPQHF	TGTGCCACCAGTGACCGCGTTGACAGGGGCAATCAGCCCCAGCATTTT
TRBJ2-7	TRBD1	TRBV6-5	few	CASRPRTGEPYEQYF	TGTGCCAGCAGGCCCCGGACAGGGGAACCCTACGAGCAGTACTTC
TRBJ1-1	-	TRBV7-8	-	CASSWTRNAEAFF	TGTGCCAGCAGCTGGACTCGTAACGCTGAAGCTTTCTTT
TRBJ1-1	-	TRBV19	-	CASTAFGEVVTEAFF	TGTGCCAGTACCGCCTTTGGGGAGGTGGTCACTGAAGCTTTCTTT
TRBJ1-3	TRBD1	TRBV2	-	CASSGGQGNGNTIYF	TGTGCCAGCAGTGGGGGACAGGGGAATGGAAACACCATATATTTT
TRBJ1-2	-	TRBV3-1/TRBV3-2	-	CASSQDRTGGGYTF	TGTGCCAGCAGCCAAGATCGAACAGGTGGTGGCTACACCTTC
TRBJ1-1	TRBD1	TRBV7-2	once	CASSRQGITEAFF	TGTGCCAGCAGCCGACAGGGAATAACTGAAGCTTTCTTT
TRBJ2-7	TRBD1	TRBV19	-	CASSIASGTGMREQYF	TGTGCCAGTAGTATAGCCTCCGGGACAGGGATGCGCGAGCAGTACTTC
TRBJ2-3	TRBD1	TRBV30	-	CAWDRGTQYF	TGTGCCTGGGACAGGGGAACGCAGTATTTT